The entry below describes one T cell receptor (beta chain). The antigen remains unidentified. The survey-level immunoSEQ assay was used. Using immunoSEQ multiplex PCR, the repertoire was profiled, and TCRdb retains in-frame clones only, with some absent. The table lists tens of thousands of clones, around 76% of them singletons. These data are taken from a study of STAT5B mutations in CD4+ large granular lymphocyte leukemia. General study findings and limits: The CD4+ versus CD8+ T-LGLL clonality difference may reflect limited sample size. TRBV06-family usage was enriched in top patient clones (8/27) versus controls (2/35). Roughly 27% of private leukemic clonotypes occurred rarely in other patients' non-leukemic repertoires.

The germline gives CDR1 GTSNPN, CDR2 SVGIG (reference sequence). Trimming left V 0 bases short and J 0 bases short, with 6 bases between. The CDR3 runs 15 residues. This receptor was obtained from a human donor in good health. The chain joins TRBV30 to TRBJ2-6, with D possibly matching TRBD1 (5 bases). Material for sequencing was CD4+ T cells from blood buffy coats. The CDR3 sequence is CAWSVQGSGANVLTF. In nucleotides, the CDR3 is TGTGCCTGGAGTGTGCAGGGCTCTGGGGCCAACGTCCTGACTTTC. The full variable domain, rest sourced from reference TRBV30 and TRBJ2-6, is SQTIHQWPATLVQPVGSPLSLECTVEGTSNPNLYWYRQAAGRGLQLLFYSVGIGQISSEVPQNLSASRPQDRQFILSSKKLLLSDSGFYLCAWSVQGSGANVLTFGAGSRLTVL.